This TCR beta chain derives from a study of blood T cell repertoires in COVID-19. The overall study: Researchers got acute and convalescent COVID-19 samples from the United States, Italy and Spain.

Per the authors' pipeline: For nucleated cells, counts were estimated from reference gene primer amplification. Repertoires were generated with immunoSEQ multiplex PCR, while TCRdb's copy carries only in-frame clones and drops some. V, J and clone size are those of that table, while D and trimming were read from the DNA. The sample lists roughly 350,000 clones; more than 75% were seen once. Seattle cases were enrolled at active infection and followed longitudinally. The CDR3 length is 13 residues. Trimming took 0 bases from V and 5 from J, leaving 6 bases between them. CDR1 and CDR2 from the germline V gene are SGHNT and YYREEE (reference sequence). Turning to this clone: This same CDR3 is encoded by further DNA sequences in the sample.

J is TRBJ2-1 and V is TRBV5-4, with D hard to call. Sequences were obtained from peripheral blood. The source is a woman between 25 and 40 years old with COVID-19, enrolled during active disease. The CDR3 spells CASSLGLNNEQFF. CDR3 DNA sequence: TGTGCCAGCAGCTTGGGGCTGAACAATGAGCAGTTCTTC.